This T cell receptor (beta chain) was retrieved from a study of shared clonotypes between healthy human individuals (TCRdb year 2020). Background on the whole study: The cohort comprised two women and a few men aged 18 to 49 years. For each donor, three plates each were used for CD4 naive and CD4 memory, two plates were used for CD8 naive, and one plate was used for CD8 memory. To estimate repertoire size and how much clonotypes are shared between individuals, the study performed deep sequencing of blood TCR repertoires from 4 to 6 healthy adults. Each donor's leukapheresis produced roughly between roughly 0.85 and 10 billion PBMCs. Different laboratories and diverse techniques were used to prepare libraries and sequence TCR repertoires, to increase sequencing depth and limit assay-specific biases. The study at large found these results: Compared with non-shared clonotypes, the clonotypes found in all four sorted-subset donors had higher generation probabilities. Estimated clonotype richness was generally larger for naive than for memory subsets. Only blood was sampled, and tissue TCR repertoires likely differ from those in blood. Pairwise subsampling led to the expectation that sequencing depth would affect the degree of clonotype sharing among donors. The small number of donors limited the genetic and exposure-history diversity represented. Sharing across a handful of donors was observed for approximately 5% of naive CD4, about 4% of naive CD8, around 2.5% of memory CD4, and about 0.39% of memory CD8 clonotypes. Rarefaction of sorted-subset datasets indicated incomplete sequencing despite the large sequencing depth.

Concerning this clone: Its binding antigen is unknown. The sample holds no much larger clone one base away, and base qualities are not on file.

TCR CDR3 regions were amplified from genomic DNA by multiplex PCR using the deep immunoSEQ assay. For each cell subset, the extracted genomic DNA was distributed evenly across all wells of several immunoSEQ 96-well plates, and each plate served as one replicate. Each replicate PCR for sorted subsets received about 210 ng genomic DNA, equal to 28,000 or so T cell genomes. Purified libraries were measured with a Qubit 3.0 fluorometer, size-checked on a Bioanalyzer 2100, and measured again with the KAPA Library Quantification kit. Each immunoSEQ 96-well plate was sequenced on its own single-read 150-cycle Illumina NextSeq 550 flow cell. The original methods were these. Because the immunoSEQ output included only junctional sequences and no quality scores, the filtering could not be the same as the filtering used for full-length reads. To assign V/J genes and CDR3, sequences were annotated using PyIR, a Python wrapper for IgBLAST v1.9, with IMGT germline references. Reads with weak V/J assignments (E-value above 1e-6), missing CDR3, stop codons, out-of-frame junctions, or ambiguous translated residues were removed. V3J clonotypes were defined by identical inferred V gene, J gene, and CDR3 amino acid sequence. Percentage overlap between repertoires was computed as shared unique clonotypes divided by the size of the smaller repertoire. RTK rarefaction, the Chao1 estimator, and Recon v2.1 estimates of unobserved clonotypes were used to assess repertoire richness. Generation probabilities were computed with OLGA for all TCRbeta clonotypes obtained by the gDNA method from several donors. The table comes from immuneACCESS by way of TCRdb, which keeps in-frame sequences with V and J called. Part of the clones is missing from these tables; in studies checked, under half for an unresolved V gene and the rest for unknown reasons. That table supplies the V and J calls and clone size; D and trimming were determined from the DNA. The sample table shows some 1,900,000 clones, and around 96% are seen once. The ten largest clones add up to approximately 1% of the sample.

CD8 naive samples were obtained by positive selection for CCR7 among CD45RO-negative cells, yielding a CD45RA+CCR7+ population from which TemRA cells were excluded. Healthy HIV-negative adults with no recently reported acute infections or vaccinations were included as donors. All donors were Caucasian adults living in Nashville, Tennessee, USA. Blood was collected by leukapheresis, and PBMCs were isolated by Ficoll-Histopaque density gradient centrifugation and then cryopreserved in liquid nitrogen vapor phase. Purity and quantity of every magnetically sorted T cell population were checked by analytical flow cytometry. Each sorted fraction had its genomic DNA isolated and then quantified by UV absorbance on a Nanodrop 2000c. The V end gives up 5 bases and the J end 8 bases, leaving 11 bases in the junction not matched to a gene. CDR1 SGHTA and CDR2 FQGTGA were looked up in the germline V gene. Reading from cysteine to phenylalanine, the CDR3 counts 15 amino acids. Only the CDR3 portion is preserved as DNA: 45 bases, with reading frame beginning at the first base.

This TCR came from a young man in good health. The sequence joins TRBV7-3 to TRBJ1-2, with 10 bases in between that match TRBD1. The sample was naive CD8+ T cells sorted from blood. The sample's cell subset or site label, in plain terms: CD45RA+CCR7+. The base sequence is TGTGCCAGCAGCCTTCCGGGACAGGGGATAGAAGGCTACACCTTC. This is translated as CASSLPGQGIEGYTF.